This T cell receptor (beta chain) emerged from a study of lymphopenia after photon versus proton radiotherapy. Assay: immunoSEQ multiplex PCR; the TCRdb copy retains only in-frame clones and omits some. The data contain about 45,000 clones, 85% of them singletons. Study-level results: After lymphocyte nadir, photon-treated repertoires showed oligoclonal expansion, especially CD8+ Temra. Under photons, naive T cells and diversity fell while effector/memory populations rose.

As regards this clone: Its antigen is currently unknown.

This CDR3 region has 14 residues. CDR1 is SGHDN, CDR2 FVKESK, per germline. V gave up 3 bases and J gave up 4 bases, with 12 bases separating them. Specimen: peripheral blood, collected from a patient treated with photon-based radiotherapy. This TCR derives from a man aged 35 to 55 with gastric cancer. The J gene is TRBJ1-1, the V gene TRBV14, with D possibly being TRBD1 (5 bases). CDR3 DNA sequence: TGTGCCAGCAGCCAGTGGGAGGGGCCCACTGAAGCTTTCTTT. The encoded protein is CASSQWEGPTEAFF.